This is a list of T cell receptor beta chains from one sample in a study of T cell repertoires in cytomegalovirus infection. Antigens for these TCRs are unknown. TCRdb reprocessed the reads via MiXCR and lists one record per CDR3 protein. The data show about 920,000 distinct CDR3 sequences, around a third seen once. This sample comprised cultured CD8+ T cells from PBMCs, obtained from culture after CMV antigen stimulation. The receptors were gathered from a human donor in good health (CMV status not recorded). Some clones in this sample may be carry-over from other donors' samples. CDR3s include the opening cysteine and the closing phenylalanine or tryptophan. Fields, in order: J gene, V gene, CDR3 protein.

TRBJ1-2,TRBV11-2,CASSLNANCGYTF
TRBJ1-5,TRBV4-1,CANSQDRGTGSQPQHF
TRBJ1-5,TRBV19,CASSIEGIGDNQPQHF
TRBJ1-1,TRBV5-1,CASRTDKNTEAFF
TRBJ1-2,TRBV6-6,CASSPLGLFGYTF
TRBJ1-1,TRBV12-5,CASGWGGMNTEAFF
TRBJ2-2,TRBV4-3,CARSPRGGNTGELFF
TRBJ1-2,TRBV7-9,CASSPPGQDAYGYTF
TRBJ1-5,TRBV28,CASRSLVGNQPQHF
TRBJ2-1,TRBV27,CASSFQQGLDEQFF
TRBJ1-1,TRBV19,CASRNLNTEAFF
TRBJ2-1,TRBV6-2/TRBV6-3,CASSTRDRGGPNEQFF
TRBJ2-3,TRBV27,CASSLDQRGDTDTQYF
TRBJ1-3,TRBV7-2,CASSLAVDSGNTIYF
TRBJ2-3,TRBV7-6,CASSRRWGSTDTQYF
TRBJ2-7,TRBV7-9,CASSLIRTSDEQYF
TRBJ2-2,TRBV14,CASSQAVGPTGELFF
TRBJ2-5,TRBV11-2,CASSLGGRTWETQYF
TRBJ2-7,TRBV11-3,CASSPGALGEQYF
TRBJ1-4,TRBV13,CASSAGHSNEKLFF
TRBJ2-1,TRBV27,CASSLGLVGGGLSYNEQFF
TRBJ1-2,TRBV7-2,CASSTGQILYGYTF
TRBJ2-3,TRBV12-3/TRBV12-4,CASSPPRGGAATDTQYF
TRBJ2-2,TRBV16,CASSQYRGPNTGELFF
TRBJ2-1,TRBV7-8,CASSFMASGGFSSYNEQFF
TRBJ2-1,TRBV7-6,CASSFAWDNEQFF
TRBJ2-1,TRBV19,CASIGEVGEQFF
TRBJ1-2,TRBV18,CASSPPETYYDGYTF
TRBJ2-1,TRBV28,CASSLRGLNYNEQFF
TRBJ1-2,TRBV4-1,CASSQDGRGDGYTF
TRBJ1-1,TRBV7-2,CASSLELAGWNTEAFF